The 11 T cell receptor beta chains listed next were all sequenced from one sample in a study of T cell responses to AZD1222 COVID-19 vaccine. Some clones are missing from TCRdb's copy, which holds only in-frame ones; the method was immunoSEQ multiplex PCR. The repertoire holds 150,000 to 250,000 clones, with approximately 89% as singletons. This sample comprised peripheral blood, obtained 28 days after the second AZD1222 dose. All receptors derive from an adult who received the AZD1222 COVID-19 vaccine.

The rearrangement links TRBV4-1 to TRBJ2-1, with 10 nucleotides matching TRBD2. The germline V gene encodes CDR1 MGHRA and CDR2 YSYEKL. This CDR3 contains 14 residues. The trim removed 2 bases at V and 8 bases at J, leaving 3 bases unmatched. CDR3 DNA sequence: TGCGCCAGCAGCCAACTAGCGGGAGCCCATGAGCAGTTCTTC. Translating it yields CASSQLAGAHEQFF.

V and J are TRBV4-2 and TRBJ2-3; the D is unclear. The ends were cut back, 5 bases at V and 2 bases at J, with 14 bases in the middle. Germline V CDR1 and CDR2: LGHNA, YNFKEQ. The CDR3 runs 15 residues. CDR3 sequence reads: CASSSTRLNTDTQYF. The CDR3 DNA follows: TGTGCCAGCAGCTCCACTCGATTAAACACAGATACGCAGTATTTT.

The CDR3 DNA is TGTGCCAGCACCGAACTTACCTCCTACGAGCAGTACTTC. Translating gives CASTELTSYEQYF. This chain joins TRBV7-2 and TRBJ2-7; no definite D call. Trimming shortened V by 7 bases and J by 0 bases, and 10 bases separated the two germline ends. The CDR3 runs 13 residues. CDR1 and CDR2 from the germline V gene are SGHTA and FQGNSA.

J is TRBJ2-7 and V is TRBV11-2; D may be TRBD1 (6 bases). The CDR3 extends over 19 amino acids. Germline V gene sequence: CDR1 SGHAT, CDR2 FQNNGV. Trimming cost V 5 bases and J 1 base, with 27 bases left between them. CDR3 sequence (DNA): TGTGCCAGCAGCGCCTTAGGGGGTTTACTACTCAATTTATCCTACGAGCAGTACTTC. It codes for CASSALGGLLLNLSYEQYF. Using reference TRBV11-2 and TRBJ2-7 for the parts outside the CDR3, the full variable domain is EAGVAQSPRYKIIEKRQSVAFWCNPISGHATLYWYQQILGQGPKLLIQFQNNGVVDDSQLPKDRFSAERLKGVDSTLKIQPAKLEDSAVYLCASSALGGLLLNLSYEQYFGPGTRLTVT.

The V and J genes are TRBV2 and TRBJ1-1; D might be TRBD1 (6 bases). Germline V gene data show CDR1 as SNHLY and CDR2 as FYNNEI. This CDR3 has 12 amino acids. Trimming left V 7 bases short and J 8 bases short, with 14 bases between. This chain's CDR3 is CASTSGTYEAFF. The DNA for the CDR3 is TGTGCCAGCACCTCCGGGACATACGAAGCTTTCTTT. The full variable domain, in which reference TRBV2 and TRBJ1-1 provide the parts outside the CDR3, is EPEVTQTPSHQVTQMGQEVILRCVPISNHLYFYWYRQILGQKVEFLVSFYNNEISEKSEIFDDQFSVERPDGSNFTLKIRSTKLEDSAMYFCASTSGTYEAFFGQGTRLTVV.

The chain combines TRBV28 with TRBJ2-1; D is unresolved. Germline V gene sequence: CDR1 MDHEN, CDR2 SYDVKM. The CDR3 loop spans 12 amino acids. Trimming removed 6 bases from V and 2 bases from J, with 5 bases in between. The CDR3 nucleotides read TGTGCCAGCAGGCCCCCCTACAATGAGCAGTTCTTC. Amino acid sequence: CASRPPYNEQFF.

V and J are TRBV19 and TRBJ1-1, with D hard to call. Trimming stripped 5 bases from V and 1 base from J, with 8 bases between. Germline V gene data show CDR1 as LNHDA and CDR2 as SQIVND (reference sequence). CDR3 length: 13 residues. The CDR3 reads CASSLTANTEAFF. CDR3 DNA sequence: TGTGCCAGTAGTCTGACGGCGAACACTGAAGCTTTCTTT.

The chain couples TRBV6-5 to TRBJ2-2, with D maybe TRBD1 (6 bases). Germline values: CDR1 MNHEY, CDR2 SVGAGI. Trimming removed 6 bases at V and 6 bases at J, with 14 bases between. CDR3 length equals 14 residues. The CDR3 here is CASSLNRQAGELFF. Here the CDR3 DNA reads TGTGCCAGCAGCCTAAATAGACAGGCCGGGGAGCTGTTTTTT.

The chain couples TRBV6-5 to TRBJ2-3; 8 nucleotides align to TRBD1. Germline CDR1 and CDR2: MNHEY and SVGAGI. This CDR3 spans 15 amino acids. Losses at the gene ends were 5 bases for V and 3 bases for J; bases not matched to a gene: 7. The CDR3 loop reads CASSRGTGWTDTQYF. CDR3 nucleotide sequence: TGTGCCAGCAGTAGGGGGACAGGCTGGACAGATACGCAGTATTTT.

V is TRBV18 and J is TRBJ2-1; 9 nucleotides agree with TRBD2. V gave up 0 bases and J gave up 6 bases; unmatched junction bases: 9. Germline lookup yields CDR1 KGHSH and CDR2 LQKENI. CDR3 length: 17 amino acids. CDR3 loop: CASSPPGGGTSSNEQFF. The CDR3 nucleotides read TGTGCCAGCTCACCACCAGGTGGCGGGACTAGCTCCAATGAGCAGTTCTTC.

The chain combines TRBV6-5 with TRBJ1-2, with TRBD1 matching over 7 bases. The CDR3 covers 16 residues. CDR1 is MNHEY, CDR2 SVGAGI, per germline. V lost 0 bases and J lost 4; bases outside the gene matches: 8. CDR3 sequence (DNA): TGTGCCAGCAGTTACTCGATTATACAGGGGCCCTATGGCTACACCTTC. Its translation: CASSYSIIQGPYGYTF.